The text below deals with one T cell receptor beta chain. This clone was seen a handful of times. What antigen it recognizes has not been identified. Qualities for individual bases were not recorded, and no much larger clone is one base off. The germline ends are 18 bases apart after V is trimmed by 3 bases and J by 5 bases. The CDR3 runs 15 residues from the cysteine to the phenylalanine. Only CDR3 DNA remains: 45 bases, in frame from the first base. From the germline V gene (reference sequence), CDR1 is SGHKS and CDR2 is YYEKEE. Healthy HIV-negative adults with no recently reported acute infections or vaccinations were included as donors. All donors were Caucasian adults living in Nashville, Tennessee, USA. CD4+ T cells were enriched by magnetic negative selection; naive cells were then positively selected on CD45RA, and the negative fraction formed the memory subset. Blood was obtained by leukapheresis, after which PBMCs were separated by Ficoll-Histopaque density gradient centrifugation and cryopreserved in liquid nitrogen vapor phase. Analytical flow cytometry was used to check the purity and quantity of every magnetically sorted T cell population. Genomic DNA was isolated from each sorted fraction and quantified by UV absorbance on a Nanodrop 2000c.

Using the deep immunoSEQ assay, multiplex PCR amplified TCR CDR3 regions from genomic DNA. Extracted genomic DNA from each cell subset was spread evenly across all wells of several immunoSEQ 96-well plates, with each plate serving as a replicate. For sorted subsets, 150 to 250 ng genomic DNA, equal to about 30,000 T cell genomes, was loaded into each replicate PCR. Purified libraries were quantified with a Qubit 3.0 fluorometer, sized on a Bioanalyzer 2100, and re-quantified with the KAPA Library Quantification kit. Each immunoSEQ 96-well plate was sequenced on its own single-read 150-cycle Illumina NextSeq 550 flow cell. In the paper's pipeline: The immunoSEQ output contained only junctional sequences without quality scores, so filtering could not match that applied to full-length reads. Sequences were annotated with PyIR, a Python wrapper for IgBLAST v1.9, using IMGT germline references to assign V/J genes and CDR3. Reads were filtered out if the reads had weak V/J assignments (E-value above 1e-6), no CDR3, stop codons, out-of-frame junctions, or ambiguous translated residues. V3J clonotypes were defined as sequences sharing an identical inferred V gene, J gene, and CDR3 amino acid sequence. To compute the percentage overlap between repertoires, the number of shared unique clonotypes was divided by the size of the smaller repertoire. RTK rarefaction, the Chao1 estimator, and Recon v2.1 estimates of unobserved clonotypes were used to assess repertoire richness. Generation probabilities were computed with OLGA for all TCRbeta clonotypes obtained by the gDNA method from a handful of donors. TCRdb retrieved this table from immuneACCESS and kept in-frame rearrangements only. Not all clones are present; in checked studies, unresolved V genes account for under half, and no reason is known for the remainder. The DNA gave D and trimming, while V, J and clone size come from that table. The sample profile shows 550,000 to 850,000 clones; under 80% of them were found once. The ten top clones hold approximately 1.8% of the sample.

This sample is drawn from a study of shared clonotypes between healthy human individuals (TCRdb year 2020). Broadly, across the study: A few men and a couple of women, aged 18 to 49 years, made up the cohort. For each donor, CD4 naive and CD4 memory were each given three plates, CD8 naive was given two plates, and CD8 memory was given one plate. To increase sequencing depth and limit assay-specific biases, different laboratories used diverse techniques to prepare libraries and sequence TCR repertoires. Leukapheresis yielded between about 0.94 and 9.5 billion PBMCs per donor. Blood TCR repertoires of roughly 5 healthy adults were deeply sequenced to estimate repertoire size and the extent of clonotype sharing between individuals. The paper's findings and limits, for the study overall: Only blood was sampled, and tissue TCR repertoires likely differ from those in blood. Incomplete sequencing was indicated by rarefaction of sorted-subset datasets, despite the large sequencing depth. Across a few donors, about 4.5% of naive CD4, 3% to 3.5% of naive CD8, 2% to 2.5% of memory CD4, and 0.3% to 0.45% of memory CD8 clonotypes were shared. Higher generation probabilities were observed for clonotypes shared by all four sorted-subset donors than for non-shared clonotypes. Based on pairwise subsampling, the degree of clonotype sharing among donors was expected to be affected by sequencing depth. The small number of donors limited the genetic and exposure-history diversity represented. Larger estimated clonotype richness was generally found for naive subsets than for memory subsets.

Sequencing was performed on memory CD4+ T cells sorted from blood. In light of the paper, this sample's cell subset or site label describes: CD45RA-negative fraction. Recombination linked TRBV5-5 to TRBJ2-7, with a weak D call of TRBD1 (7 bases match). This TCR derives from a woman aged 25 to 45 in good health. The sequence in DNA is TGTGCCAGCAGCTCCATCGCGGGACAGACGGACGAGCAGTACTTC. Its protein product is CASSSIAGQTDEQYF.